One and the same sample provided the 13 T cell receptor beta chains below, sequenced in a study of T cells after somatic rescue of genetic block. Profiling relied on immunoSEQ multiplex PCR, and the TCRdb table lists in-frame clones only, not all of them. The sample lists under 150,000 clones; about 90% were seen once. Sequencing was carried out using peripheral blood mononuclear cells (PBMCs). These receptor sequences come from a woman aged 18 to 35.

This chain uses TRBV27 with TRBJ1-1, with D tentatively TRBD1 (5 bases). The CDR3 spans 15 residues. Trimming shortened V by 2 bases and J by 4 bases, and 14 bases separated the two germline ends. Germline loops: CDR1 MNHEY, CDR2 SMNVEV (reference sequence). The CDR3 coding sequence is TGTGCCAGCAGTTTAGAGGCGGGGCGGTCCACTGAAGCTTTCTTT. It is translated as CASSLEAGRSTEAFF.

The chain is built from TRBV4-2 and TRBJ1-3, with D unclear. This CDR3 has 17 residues. Per germline, CDR1 LGHNA and CDR2 YNFKEQ. Between the trimmed V and J ends, which lost 0 bases and 0 bases, there was a span of 12 bases. The CDR3: CASSQEMARSSGNTIYF. CDR3 nucleotides: TGTGCCAGCAGCCAAGAAATGGCGAGGAGCTCTGGAAACACCATATATTTT.

The chain links TRBV28 to TRBJ2-7, with TRBD2 matching over 9 bases. With V trimmed by 5 bases and J by 3 bases, 5 bases remained unmatched. The germline CDR1 and CDR2 sequences are MDHEN and SYDVKM. The CDR3 runs to 14 residues. CDR3 sequence (DNA): TGTGCCAGCAGTCCGGCGACTAGCGGCTACGAGCAGTACTTC. The encoded protein is CASSPATSGYEQYF.

CDR3 nucleotides: TGTGCCAGCTCAAGCCGACTAGGTGGCTACACCTTC. Encoded protein: CASSSRLGGYTF. The chain carries TRBV18 and TRBJ1-2; unclear D gene. The V gene's germline CDR1 is KGHSH and CDR2 LQKENI. This CDR3 has 12 amino acids. Trimming cost V 5 bases and J 7 bases, with 11 bases left between them.

The V and J genes are TRBV5-4 and TRBJ2-1; the D call may be TRBD1 or TRBD2 (6 bases each). The CDR3 covers 15 residues. Germline values: CDR1 SGHNT, CDR2 YYREEE (reference sequence). Trimming pared 5 bases from V and 5 bases from J, leaving 17 bases between. The CDR3 is CASRRGAPKDNEQFF. Written as DNA, the CDR3 is TGTGCCAGCAGGAGGGGGGCACCCAAGGACAATGAGCAGTTCTTC.

V usage is TRBV4-3 and J usage is TRBJ2-7, with 9 nucleotides matching TRBD1. The V segment lost 1 base and the J segment 2 bases; nucleotides outside the gene matches: 0. This CDR3 contains 14 residues. From germline, CDR1 is LGHNA and CDR2 YSLEER. CDR3: CASSQGQGAYEQYF. For the CDR3, the DNA is TGCGCCAGCAGCCAAGGACAGGGGGCCTACGAGCAGTACTTC.

The chain couples TRBV19 to TRBJ2-1; 10 positions agree with TRBD1. This CDR3 is 15 amino acids long. The germline V gene has CDR1 LNHDA and CDR2 SQIVND (reference sequence). Trimming removed 7 bases from V and 5 bases from J; junction bases left unmatched: 8. CDR3 bases: TGTGCCAGTATGGGGCCGGGACAGGGGAACAATGAGCAGTTCTTC. Protein: CASMGPGQGNNEQFF.

The chain joins TRBV6-1 to TRBJ2-7; TRBD2 agrees at 7 bases. J lost 2 bases, V lost 9 bases, and 10 bases had no gene match. This CDR3 region has 14 residues. CDR1 MNHNS and CDR2 SASEGT come from the germline V gene. In nucleotides, the CDR3 is TGTGCCAGTACTGCGGGGGTTCCTCCCTACGAGCAGTACTTC. This gives the protein CASTAGVPPYEQYF.

The CDR3 coding sequence is TGTGCCAGCAGCTCAGGGTGGCAGCCCCAGCATTTT. Its protein product is CASSSGWQPQHF. The chain employs TRBV7-9 and TRBJ1-5, with D perhaps TRBD1 (5 bases). Germline CDR1 is SEHNR and CDR2 is FQNEAQ (reference sequence). V was trimmed by 4 bases and J by 7 bases, leaving 8 bases between them. This CDR3 is built from 12 residues.

The chain employs TRBV5-6 and TRBJ2-5, with 12 positions matching TRBD2. Germline assignment: CDR1 SGHDT and CDR2 YYEEEE. V lost 3 bases and J lost 5; bases outside the gene matches: 5. The CDR3 is 15 amino acids. CDR3: CASSSGLAGRETQYF. The DNA of the CDR3 is TGTGCCAGCAGCTCCGGACTAGCGGGGCGGGAGACCCAGTACTTC.

The J gene is TRBJ2-6, the V gene TRBV6-1; TRBD1 might be the D (6 bases). Trimming removed 2 bases from V and 0 bases from J, with 8 bases in between. Germline CDR1 is MNHNS and CDR2 is SASEGT. This CDR3 is 16 amino acids long. CDR3 in amino acids: CASSERGSSGANVLTF. The CDR3, as DNA: TGTGCCAGCAGTGAAAGGGGGAGCTCTGGGGCCAACGTCCTGACTTTC.

This chain joins TRBV7-9 and TRBJ2-7; the D gene is possibly TRBD1 (6 bases). CDR1 SEHNR and CDR2 FQNEAQ come from the germline V gene (reference sequence). The germline V and J ends were trimmed by 5 bases and 7 bases, with 21 bases remaining between them. The CDR3 loop spans 15 amino acids. CDR3 bases: TGTGCCAGCAGCAACAGGGAAGACTTTACGGGGGAGCAGTACTTC. This codes for CASSNREDFTGEQYF.

This sequence joins TRBV2 and TRBJ1-6; D not resolved. V was trimmed by 8 bases and J by 0 bases, leaving 14 bases between them. Germline V gene sequence: CDR1 SNHLY, CDR2 FYNNEI. This CDR3 has 16 amino acids. This CDR3 is CASPQVPTSYNSPLHF. DNA for the CDR3: TGTGCCAGCCCTCAAGTTCCCACCTCCTATAATTCACCCCTCCACTTT.